These 13 T cell receptor beta chains were sequenced from one sample in a study of cytomegalovirus exposure and HLA in healthy donors. The PCR used 60 Vbeta and 13 Jbeta primers. This table comes from immunoSEQ multiplex PCR, and its TCRdb copy is limited to in-frame clones, with some not included. The sample lists over 100,000 clones, about two thirds occurring once. Sequenced sample: PBMCs. Receptors originate from a man between 45 and 60 years old in good health and CMV-seropositive.

This clone appeared a few times. The chain joins TRBV5-1 to TRBJ1-2, with unresolved D. The germline gives CDR1 SGHRS, CDR2 YFSETQ. V lost 3 bases and J 4 bases, leaving 7 bases between the germline ends. The CDR3 consists of 12 residues. Here the CDR3 reads CASSSGLYGYTF. CDR3 in DNA: TGCGCCAGCAGCTCCGGACTCTATGGCTACACCTTC.

This clone was counted only a few times. The chain combines TRBV6-6 with TRBJ1-5; D not certain. The length of the CDR3 is 16 residues. V was cut by 7 bases and J by 0 bases, with 16 bases left in between. Germline-derived CDR1 and CDR2 are MNHNY and SVGAGI (reference sequence). As DNA, the CDR3 is TGTGCCAGCAAGTTAGGAGGGTTCGATAGCAATCAGCCCCAGCATTTT. Protein product: CASKLGGFDSNQPQHF.

The chain carries TRBV5-6 and TRBJ2-1; D unresolved. The ends were cut back, 6 bases at V and 6 bases at J, with 13 bases in the middle. The CDR3 contains 13 residues. Germline CDR1 is SGHDT and CDR2 is YYEEEE. CDR3 in amino acids: CASKLVDLNEQFF. As DNA, the CDR3 is TGTGCCAGCAAGCTAGTAGATCTCAATGAGCAGTTCTTC.

The CDR3 nucleotides read TGTGCCAGCAGCGCTATTTTGAATGGGCCCCAGCATTTT. This codes for CASSAILNGPQHF. The chain recombines TRBV14 with TRBJ1-5, with D hard to call. V lost 5 bases to trimming and J lost 9 bases, with 14 bases between them. Germline V gives CDR1 SGHDN, CDR2 FVKESK. CDR3 length equals 13 residues.

This clone was detected only once. This chain uses TRBV5-1 with TRBJ2-6, with 7 bases fitting TRBD2. V trimming: 3 bases; J trimming: 1 base; junction bases outside the gene matches: 10. The CDR3 spans 18 residues. Germline values: CDR1 SGHRS, CDR2 YFSETQ. CDR3 residues: CASSSRVMGGSGANVLTF. In nucleotides, the CDR3 is TGCGCCAGCAGCTCCCGTGTGATGGGGGGGTCTGGGGCCAACGTCCTGACTTTC.

This rearrangement joins TRBV5-1 to TRBJ2-3; tentative D call: TRBD1 (6 bases). Germline values: CDR1 SGHRS, CDR2 YFSETQ. Trimming stripped 5 bases from V and 0 bases from J, with 16 bases between. This CDR3 spans 16 amino acids. The CDR3 DNA follows: TGCGCCAGCAGTCTGACCGGGACACAAAGCACAGATACGCAGTATTTT. This gives the protein CASSLTGTQSTDTQYF.

This clone was detected a few times. This sequence joins TRBV10-3 and TRBJ2-3, with no clear D. Trimming stripped 0 bases from V and 2 bases from J, with 9 bases between. Germline V gene data show CDR1 as ENHRY and CDR2 as SYGVKD. This CDR3 region has 15 residues. The CDR3 DNA reads TGTGCCATCAGTGAGTCCCCAGGTTACACAGATACGCAGTATTTT. This translates into CAISESPGYTDTQYF.

J is TRBJ2-5 and V is TRBV6-5; D perhaps matches TRBD2 (7 bases). The V end was cut by 5 bases, the J end by 7 bases, with 17 bases between. Looked up from germline, CDR1 is MNHEY and CDR2 is SVGAGI. The CDR3 has 14 amino acids. The DNA for the CDR3 is TGTGCCAGCAGTACCCCCGGGGGGCTGGGGACCCAGTACTTC. Translating it yields CASSTPGGLGTQYF.

This chain uses TRBV5-6 with TRBJ1-1; no reliable D call. Germline CDR1 SGHDT, CDR2 YYEEEE. CDR3 length equals 17 residues. The V gene lost 4 bases and the J gene lost 7 bases, with 26 bases spanning the gap. The CDR3 DNA reads TGTGCCAGCAGCCAAAGAAAAAACTGGGCCTCTCGGGGTGAAGCTTTCTTT. This sequence encodes CASSQRKNWASRGEAFF. Based on the CDR3 plus reference TRBV5-6 and TRBJ1-1, the full variable domain is DAGVTQSPTHLIKTRGQQVTLRCSPKSGHDTVSWYQQALGQGPQFIFQYYEEEERQRGNFPDRFSGHQFPNYSSELNVNALLLGDSALYLCASSQRKNWASRGEAFFGQGTRLTVV.

V gene TRBV25-1 combines with J gene TRBJ2-2; 7 bases match TRBD2. This CDR3 contains 15 residues. Germline V gives CDR1 MGHDK, CDR2 SYGVNS. Trimming cost V 6 bases and J 0 bases; bases outside gene matches: 4. Here the CDR3 DNA reads TGTGCCAGCAGGAGGGGAGGGACGAACACCGGGGAGCTGTTTTTT. It translates to CASRRGGTNTGELFF.

The rearrangement uses TRBV13 and TRBJ1-2; TRBD1 matches at 9 bases. Germline-derived CDR1 and CDR2 are PRHDT and FYEKMQ (reference sequence). J lost 3 bases, V lost 3 bases, and 8 bases had no gene match. This CDR3 region has 16 residues. The CDR3 reads CASSLDRTGAYYGYTF. CDR3 coding DNA: TGTGCCAGCAGCTTGGATCGGACAGGGGCCTACTATGGCTACACCTTC.

The chain joins TRBV7-9 to TRBJ1-5, with 8 bases that match TRBD1. Germline V gene data show CDR1 as SEHNR and CDR2 as FQNEAQ (reference sequence). J lost 5 bases, V lost 4 bases, and 1 base had no gene match. The CDR3 is made up of 13 amino acids. The CDR3 coding sequence is TGTGCCAGCAGCTCGGACAGGGATCAGCCCCAGCATTTT. Translating it yields CASSSDRDQPQHF. The whole variable domain, filled in from reference TRBV7-9 and TRBJ1-5, reads DTGVSQNPRHKITKRGQNVTFRCDPISEHNRLYWYRQTLGQGPEFLTYFQNEAQLEKSRLLSDRFSAERPKGSFSTLEIQRTEQGDSAMYLCASSSDRDQPQHFGDGTRLSIL.

The rearrangement links TRBV9 to TRBJ2-1; 10 bases map to TRBD2. Germline trimming cut 5 bases from V and 4 bases from J; bases unmatched to any gene: 15. The CDR3 covers 18 residues. Per the germline V gene, CDR1 is SGDLS and CDR2 is YYNGEE. The CDR3 region is CASSRGTGTSGVYNEQFF. The CDR3 coding sequence is TGTGCCAGCAGTAGGGGGACGGGAACTAGCGGGGTTTACAATGAGCAGTTCTTC.